This T cell receptor beta chain stems from a study of shared clonotypes between healthy human individuals. The data were produced by immunoSEQ multiplex PCR, yet TCRdb's version contains in-frame clones alone and is incomplete. The data hold some 2 million clones, with approximately 94% observed a single time. To note about this clone: What it binds is unknown.

Study conclusions and caveats: The study found roughly 5% of naive CD4 clonotypes shared across four donors. Across subsets, estimated richness was generally greater for naive than for memory populations.

Naive CD8 isolation took CD45RO-negative cells positively selected for CCR7 and excluded terminally differentiated effector memory CD45RA+ cells. Donors were healthy HIV-negative adults without recently reported acute infections or vaccinations. The germline CDR1 and CDR2 sequences are MGHRA and YSYEKL. Between the trimmed V and J ends, which lost 0 bases and 0 bases, there was a span of 17 bases. CDR3 length equals 18 residues. The source of this sequence is a man between 18 and 35 years old in good health. Material for sequencing was naive CD8+ T cells sorted from blood. The chain combines TRBV4-1 with TRBJ1-1; D might be TRBD1 (5 bases). The CDR3 protein is CASSQEPTLGALNTEAFF. CDR3 DNA sequence: TGCGCCAGCAGCCAAGAGCCTACTCTTGGGGCCTTGAACACTGAAGCTTTCTTT.